The clone carrying this T cell receptor beta chain has just a few counts. Its antigen is not known. MiXCR, applied by TCRdb to the 5' RACE reads, yields one record per CDR3 protein. The sample records some 250,000 distinct CDR3 sequences, about 10% being singletons. These data come from a study of CD8 T cells in ankylosing spondylitis. Study-wide results and caveats: Some of the motif variants had earlier been found in reactive arthritis patients' fluid and blood. A motif in TCR beta, a set of about eight highly homologous variants, appeared characteristic of ankylosing spondylitis blood.

This CDR3 spans 14 amino acids. The V end lost 2 bases, the J end lost 6 bases, and 11 bases lay between the germline ends. Germline V lookup: CDR1 MNHEY, CDR2 SVGEGT. The specimen was blood, either unsorted or a sorted T cell fraction (not recorded which). The chain links TRBV6-2 or TRBV6-3 to TRBJ2-1; the D is unclear. The receptor was isolated from a male donor with ankylosing spondylitis or in good health (not recorded which). In nucleotides, the CDR3 is TGTGCCAGCAGTTACGGGTTTCGAGGCAATGAGCAGTTCTTC. Translated, it gives CASSYGFRGNEQFF.